Sequencing of this TCR beta chain was carried out in a study of tumor-infiltrating lymphocytes in primary liver carcinoma. A word on this clonotype: Sequence at one end of the junction differs from germline and may be a read error.

Without any cell sorting, roughly 20-30 mg of bulk tissue yielded co-extracted RNA and DNA. Per tumor, sampling covered five separate regions. The CDR3 spans 15 residues. Germline V CDR1 and CDR2: MNHNY, SVGAGI (reference sequence). TCR beta cDNA came from approximately 490 ng total RNA, primed with a constant-region primer. Slightly modified ARM-PCR, run as three nested multiplex PCR rounds, produced the TCR beta libraries. In the first two PCR rounds, TRBV1-TRBV30 forward primers were paired with a C-beta reverse primer, and each round lasted roughly 9 cycles. TCRdb re-called the multiplex PCR reads through MiXCR, storing one row per CDR3 protein. This sample carries tens of thousands of distinct CDR3 sequences, 77% of them seen once, and the ten largest clones take less than 35%.

The sample consisted of liver tumor tissue from sampling region 5. Subset of the sample: tumor region T5, tumor centre. The chain employs TRBV6-6 and TRBJ2-1; D might be TRBD2 (5 bases). The sequence derives from a woman in her 30s with primary liver carcinoma and hepatitis B virus infection. CDR3 sequence: CSSTSTGGLNNEHFF. The CDR3, as DNA: TGTTCTAGCACCTCGACCGGCGGATTGAACAATGAGCACTTCTTC.